A few counts support the clone carrying this T cell receptor beta chain. This CDR3 spans 13 amino acids. From germline, CDR1 is SGHRS and CDR2 YFSETQ. The V gene lost 0 bases and the J gene lost 4 bases, with 5 bases spanning the gap. This sample was taken from a study of blood T cell repertoires in COVID-19. Whole-study context: Sites in the United States, Italy and Spain provided acute and convalescent COVID-19 samples.

TCRdb's table, derived via immunoSEQ multiplex PCR, lists solely in-frame clones and lacks some. Among tens of thousands of clones listed, 75% to 95% were seen once. The chain recombines TRBV5-1 with TRBJ1-5; D possibly corresponds to TRBD1 (5 bases). The source is a man aged 55 to 70 with acute or convalescent COVID-19. The specimen sequenced was peripheral blood. The CDR3 coding sequence is TGCGCCAGCAGCTTGGGACAGAATCAGCCCCAGCATTTT. It yields the protein CASSLGQNQPQHF. Variable domain in full (rest from reference TRBV5-1 and TRBJ1-5): KAGVTQTPRYLIKTRGQQVTLSCSPISGHRSVSWYQQTPGQGLQFLFEYFSETQRNKGNFPGRFSGRQFSNSRSEMNVSTLELGDSALYLCASSLGQNQPQHFGDGTRLSIL.